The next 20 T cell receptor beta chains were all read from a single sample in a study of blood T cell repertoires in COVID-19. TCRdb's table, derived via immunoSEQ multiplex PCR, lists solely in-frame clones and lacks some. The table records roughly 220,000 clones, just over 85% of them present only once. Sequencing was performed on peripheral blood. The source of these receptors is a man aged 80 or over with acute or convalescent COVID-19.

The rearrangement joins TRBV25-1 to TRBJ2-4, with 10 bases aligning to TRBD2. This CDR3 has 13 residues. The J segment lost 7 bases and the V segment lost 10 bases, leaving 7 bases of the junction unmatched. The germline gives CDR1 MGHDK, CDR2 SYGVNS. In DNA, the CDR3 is TGTGCCACCTCCCTAGCGGGAGCGAACATTCAGTACTTC. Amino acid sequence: CATSLAGANIQYF.

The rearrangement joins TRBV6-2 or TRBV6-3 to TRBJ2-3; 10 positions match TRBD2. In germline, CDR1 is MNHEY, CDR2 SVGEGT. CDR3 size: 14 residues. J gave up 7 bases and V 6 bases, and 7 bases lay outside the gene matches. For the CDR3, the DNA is TGTGCCAGCAGCCCCGGGACTAGCGTGAATACGCAGTATTTT. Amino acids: CASSPGTSVNTQYF.

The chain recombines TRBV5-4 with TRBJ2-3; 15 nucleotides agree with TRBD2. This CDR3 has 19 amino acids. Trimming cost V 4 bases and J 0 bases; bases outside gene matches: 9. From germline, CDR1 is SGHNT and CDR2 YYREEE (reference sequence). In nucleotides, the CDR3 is TGTGCCAGCAGCCGCGGACTAGCGGGAGGGCAATCTAGCACAGATACGCAGTATTTT. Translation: CASSRGLAGGQSSTDTQYF.

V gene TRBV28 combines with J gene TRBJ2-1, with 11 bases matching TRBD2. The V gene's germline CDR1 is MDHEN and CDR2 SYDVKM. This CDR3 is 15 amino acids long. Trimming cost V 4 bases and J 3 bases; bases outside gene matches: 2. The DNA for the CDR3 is TGTGCCAGCAGTTCGACTAGCGGGGTCTACAATGAGCAGTTCTTC. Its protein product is CASSSTSGVYNEQFF.

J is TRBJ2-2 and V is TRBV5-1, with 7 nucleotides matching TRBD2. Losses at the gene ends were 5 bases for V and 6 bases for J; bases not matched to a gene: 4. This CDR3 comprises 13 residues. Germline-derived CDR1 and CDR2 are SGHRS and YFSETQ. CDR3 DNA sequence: TGCGCCAGCAGTCCTGGACTAGCCGGGGAGCTGTTTTTT. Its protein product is CASSPGLAGELFF.

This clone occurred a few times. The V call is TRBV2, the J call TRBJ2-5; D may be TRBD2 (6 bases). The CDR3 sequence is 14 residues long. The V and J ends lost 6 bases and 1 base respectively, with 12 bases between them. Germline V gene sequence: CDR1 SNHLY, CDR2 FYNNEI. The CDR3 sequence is CASRLAFRQETQYF. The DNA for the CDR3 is TGTGCCAGCAGACTAGCTTTCCGCCAAGAGACCCAGTACTTC.

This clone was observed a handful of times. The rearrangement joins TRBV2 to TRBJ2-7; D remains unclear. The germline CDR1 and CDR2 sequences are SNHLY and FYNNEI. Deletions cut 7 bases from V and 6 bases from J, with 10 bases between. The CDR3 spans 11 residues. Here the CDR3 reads CASTPIPEQYF. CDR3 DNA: TGTGCCAGCACCCCTATCCCCGAGCAGTACTTC.

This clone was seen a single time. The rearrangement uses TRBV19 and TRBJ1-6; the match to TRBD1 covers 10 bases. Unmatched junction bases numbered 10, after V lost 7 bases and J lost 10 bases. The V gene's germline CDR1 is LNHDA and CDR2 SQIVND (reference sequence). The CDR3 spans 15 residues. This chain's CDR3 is CASNQGTGVQSPLHF. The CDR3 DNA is TGTGCCAGTAACCAAGGGACAGGGGTTCAATCACCCCTCCACTTT.

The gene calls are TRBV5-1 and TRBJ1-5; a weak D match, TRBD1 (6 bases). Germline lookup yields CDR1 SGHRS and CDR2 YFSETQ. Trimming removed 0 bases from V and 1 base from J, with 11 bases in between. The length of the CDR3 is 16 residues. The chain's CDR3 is CASSLGDTVSNQPQHF. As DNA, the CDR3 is TGCGCCAGCAGCTTGGGGGACACGGTAAGCAATCAGCCCCAGCATTTT.

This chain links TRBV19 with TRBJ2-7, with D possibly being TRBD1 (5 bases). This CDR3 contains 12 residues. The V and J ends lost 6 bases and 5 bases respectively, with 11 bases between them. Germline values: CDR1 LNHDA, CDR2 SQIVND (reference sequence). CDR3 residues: CASSPGLHEQYF. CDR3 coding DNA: TGTGCCAGTAGCCCAGGGCTCCACGAGCAGTACTTC.

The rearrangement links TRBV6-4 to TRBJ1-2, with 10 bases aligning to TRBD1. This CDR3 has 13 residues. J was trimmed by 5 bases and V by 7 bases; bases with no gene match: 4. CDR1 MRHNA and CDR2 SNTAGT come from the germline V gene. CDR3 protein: CASKPGQGYGYTF. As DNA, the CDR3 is TGTGCCAGCAAACCGGGACAGGGGTATGGCTACACCTTC.

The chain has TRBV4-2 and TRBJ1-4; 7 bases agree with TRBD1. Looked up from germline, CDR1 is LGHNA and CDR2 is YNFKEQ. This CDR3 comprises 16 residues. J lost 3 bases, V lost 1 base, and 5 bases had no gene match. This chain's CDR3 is CASSQVGGGANEKLFF. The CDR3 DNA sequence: TGTGCCAGCAGCCAAGTAGGGGGCGGGGCTAATGAAAAACTGTTTTTT.

For the CDR3, the DNA is TGTGCCAGCAAATCGGGCTCTGGAAACACCATATATTTT. It codes for CASKSGSGNTIYF. V usage is TRBV9 and J usage is TRBJ1-3; no clear D. The CDR3 runs 13 residues. The germline V gene encodes CDR1 SGDLS and CDR2 YYNGEE. The V end lost 6 bases, the J end lost 0 bases, and 7 bases lay between the germline ends. The variable domain in full, with the rest retrieved from reference TRBV9 and TRBJ1-3, is DSGVTQTPKHLITATGQRVTLRCSPRSGDLSVYWYQQSLDQGLQFLIQYYNGEERAKGNILERFSAQQFPDLHSELNLSSLELGDSALYFCASKSGSGNTIYFGEGSWLTVV.

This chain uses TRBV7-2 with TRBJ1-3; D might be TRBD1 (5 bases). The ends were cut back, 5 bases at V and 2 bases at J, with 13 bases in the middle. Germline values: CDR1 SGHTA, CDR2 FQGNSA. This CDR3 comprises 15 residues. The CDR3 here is CASSLWGGAGNTIYF. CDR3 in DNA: TGTGCCAGCAGCCTTTGGGGGGGAGCTGGAAACACCATATATTTT. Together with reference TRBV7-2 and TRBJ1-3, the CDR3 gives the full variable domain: GAGVSQSPSNKVTEKGKDVELRCDPISGHTALYWYRQSLGQGLEFLIYFQGNSAPDKSGLPSDRFSAERTGGSVSTLTIQRTQQEDSAVYLCASSLWGGAGNTIYFGEGSWLTVV.

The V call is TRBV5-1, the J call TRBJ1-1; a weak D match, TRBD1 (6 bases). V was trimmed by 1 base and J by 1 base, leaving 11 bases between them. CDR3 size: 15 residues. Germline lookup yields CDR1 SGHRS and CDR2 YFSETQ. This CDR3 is CASSLQGRGNTEAFF. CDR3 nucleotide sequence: TGCGCCAGCAGCTTGCAGGGGCGAGGGAACACTGAAGCTTTCTTT.

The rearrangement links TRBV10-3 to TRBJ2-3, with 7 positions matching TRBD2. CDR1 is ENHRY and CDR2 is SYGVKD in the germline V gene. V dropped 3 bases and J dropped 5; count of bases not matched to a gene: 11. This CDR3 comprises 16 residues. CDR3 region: CAISESGRAVGDTQYF. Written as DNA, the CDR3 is TGTGCCATCAGTGAATCGGGGAGGGCCGTCGGAGATACGCAGTATTTT.

The CDR3 bases are TGTGCCAGCAGCTTAGAGCCAGGCAGGGGGCGGGAGACCCAGTACTTC. This codes for CASSLEPGRGRETQYF. The rearrangement joins TRBV7-2 to TRBJ2-5, with 8 bases aligning to TRBD1. Germline V CDR1 and CDR2: SGHTA, FQGNSA. This CDR3 comprises 16 residues. The V gene end was trimmed by 1 base and the J gene end by 5 bases; junction bases not matched to a gene: 9.

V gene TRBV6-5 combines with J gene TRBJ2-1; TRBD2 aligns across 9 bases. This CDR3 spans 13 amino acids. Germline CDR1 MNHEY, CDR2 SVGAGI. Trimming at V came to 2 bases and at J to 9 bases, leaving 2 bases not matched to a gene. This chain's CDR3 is CASSYEGLAEQFF. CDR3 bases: TGTGCCAGCAGTTACGAGGGACTAGCTGAGCAGTTCTTC.

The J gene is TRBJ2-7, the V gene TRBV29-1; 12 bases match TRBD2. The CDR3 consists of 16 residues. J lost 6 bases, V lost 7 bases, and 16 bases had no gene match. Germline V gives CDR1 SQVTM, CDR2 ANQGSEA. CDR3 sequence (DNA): TGCAGCGCTACTGGCTGGGGACTAGCGGGTGTTTTCGAGCAGTACGTC. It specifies CSATGWGLAGVFEQYV.

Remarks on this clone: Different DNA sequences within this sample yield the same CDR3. CDR3 nucleotides: TGTGCCAGCTCACCCCAGGGAAGGAACACTGAAGCTTTCTTT. Translation gives CASSPQGRNTEAFF. The rearrangement uses TRBV18 and TRBJ1-1; possible D gene TRBD1, 5 bases. Germline CDR1 is KGHSH and CDR2 is LQKENI. The CDR3 sequence is 14 residues long. V dropped 3 bases and J dropped 1 base, with 9 bases sitting between them.